A selection of T cell receptor beta chains follows, all from one sample in a study of blood T cell repertoires in COVID-19. Profiled with immunoSEQ multiplex PCR; TCRdb holds only in-frame clones, not every one. The sample has 250,000 or so clones, roughly 89% seen once; the top ten hold roughly 1.4%. Material: peripheral blood. The receptors were gathered from a woman aged 40 to 50 who had recovered from COVID-19. CDR3s include the opening cysteine and the closing phenylalanine or tryptophan. The order of the fields is clone size, V gene, D gene, J gene, CDR3 protein, CDR3 DNA. The D gene is left open where the match is weak. The size entry is marked missing in some rows and otherwise reads once, few, many or a size class.

clone_size: .
v_call: TRBV4-2
d_call: .
j_call: TRBJ1-6
cdr3_aa: CASSRADNSPLHF
cdr3_nt: TGTGCCAGCAGCCGGGCAGATAATTCACCCCTCCACTTT

clone_size: .
v_call: TRBV19
d_call: .
j_call: TRBJ2-3
cdr3_aa: CASSIIGRSTDTQYF
cdr3_nt: TGTGCCAGTAGTATTATTGGGAGAAGCACAGATACGCAGTATTTT

clone_size: .
v_call: TRBV6-5
d_call: .
j_call: TRBJ1-5
cdr3_aa: CASSIYRESQPQHF
cdr3_nt: TGTGCCAGCAGCATCTACAGGGAGAGCCAGCCCCAGCATTTT

clone_size: once
v_call: TRBV6-4
d_call: TRBD2
j_call: TRBJ2-3
cdr3_aa: CASSGLAGSDTQYF
cdr3_nt: TGTGCCAGCAGTGGGCTAGCGGGGTCCGATACGCAGTATTTT

clone_size: .
v_call: TRBV3-1/TRBV3-2
d_call: TRBD1
j_call: TRBJ2-6
cdr3_aa: CASSPAPPGTARWSANVLTF
cdr3_nt: TGTGCCAGCAGCCCCGCCCCCCCAGGGACAGCCCGATGGAGTGCCAACGTCCTGACTTTC

clone_size: .
v_call: TRBV4-1
d_call: .
j_call: TRBJ1-5
cdr3_aa: CASSQDRGSLWPQHF
cdr3_nt: TGCGCCAGCAGCCAAGATCGGGGGTCCCTTTGGCCCCAGCATTTT

clone_size: .
v_call: TRBV27
d_call: .
j_call: TRBJ2-1
cdr3_aa: CASSPRGAGEQFF
cdr3_nt: TGTGCCAGCAGTCCCCGGGGGGCCGGTGAGCAGTTCTTC

clone_size: few
v_call: TRBV4-1
d_call: .
j_call: TRBJ1-2
cdr3_aa: CASSQAGAGGVGGYTF
cdr3_nt: TGCGCCAGCAGCCAAGCGGGGGCGGGGGGCGTCGGTGGCTACACCTTC

clone_size: .
v_call: TRBV12-3/TRBV12-4
d_call: .
j_call: TRBJ1-1
cdr3_aa: CASSLYQGLGTFF
cdr3_nt: TGTGCCAGCAGTTTATATCAGGGCTTAGGGACTTTCTTT

clone_size: .
v_call: TRBV28
d_call: .
j_call: TRBJ2-5
cdr3_aa: CASNQPDGGAETQYF
cdr3_nt: TGTGCCAGCAACCAGCCTGATGGGGGCGCAGAGACCCAGTACTTC

clone_size: .
v_call: TRBV27
d_call: TRBD2
j_call: TRBJ2-1
cdr3_aa: CASRTAGGEQFF
cdr3_nt: TGTGCCAGCAGAACGGCGGGGGGAGAGCAGTTCTTC

clone_size: .
v_call: TRBV15
d_call: .
j_call: TRBJ2-5
cdr3_aa: CATSRVQETQYF
cdr3_nt: TGTGCCACCAGCAGAGTACAAGAGACCCAGTACTTC

clone_size: .
v_call: TRBV27
d_call: TRBD1
j_call: TRBJ2-7
cdr3_aa: CASSMGQGYEQYF
cdr3_nt: TGTGCCAGCAGTATGGGACAGGGGTACGAGCAGTACTTC

clone_size: .
v_call: TRBV5-4
d_call: .
j_call: TRBJ2-3
cdr3_aa: CASSYRPDTQYF
cdr3_nt: TGTGCCAGCAGCTACAGACCAGATACGCAGTATTTT

clone_size: .
v_call: TRBV29-1
d_call: .
j_call: TRBJ1-2
cdr3_aa: CSAGGRFENGYTF
cdr3_nt: TGCAGCGCCGGGGGGAGGTTTGAAAATGGCTACACCTTC

clone_size: once
v_call: TRBV3-1/TRBV3-2
d_call: TRBD2
j_call: TRBJ2-3
cdr3_aa: CASSLGTRPDTQYF
cdr3_nt: TGTGCCAGCAGCCTCGGGACTAGACCCGATACGCAGTATTTT

clone_size: few
v_call: TRBV2
d_call: .
j_call: TRBJ1-1
cdr3_aa: CASSSQSNTEAFF
cdr3_nt: TGTGCCAGCAGCTCACAGAGTAACACTGAAGCTTTCTTT

clone_size: .
v_call: TRBV2
d_call: TRBD2
j_call: TRBJ2-3
cdr3_aa: CASTGTSGFSTDTQYF
cdr3_nt: TGTGCCAGTACCGGAACTAGCGGGTTCTCCACAGATACGCAGTATTTT

clone_size: .
v_call: TRBV11-3
d_call: .
j_call: TRBJ2-6
cdr3_aa: CASSLLNSGANVLTF
cdr3_nt: TGTGCCAGCAGCTTACTTAACTCTGGGGCCAACGTCCTGACTTTC

clone_size: .
v_call: TRBV3-1/TRBV3-2
d_call: .
j_call: TRBJ2-1
cdr3_aa: CASSQEGGGGNEQFF
cdr3_nt: TGTGCCAGCAGCCAAGAAGGCGGTGGAGGCAATGAGCAGTTCTTC

clone_size: once
v_call: TRBV29-1
d_call: TRBD2
j_call: TRBJ2-1
cdr3_aa: CSVATSGAHNEQFF
cdr3_nt: TGCAGCGTCGCTACTAGCGGGGCACACAATGAGCAGTTCTTC

clone_size: .
v_call: TRBV30
d_call: .
j_call: TRBJ2-7
cdr3_aa: CAGGVSYEQYF
cdr3_nt: TGTGCCGGCGGGGTCTCCTACGAGCAGTACTTC

clone_size: .
v_call: TRBV9
d_call: TRBD2
j_call: TRBJ2-3
cdr3_aa: CASSVAASGGADTQYF
cdr3_nt: TGTGCCAGCAGCGTAGCGGCCAGCGGGGGGGCAGATACGCAGTATTTT

clone_size: .
v_call: TRBV5-1
d_call: .
j_call: TRBJ2-3
cdr3_aa: CASSTATDTQYF
cdr3_nt: TGCGCCAGCAGTACAGCCACAGATACGCAGTATTTT

clone_size: .
v_call: TRBV10-3
d_call: .
j_call: TRBJ2-3
cdr3_aa: CAISRGTDTQYF
cdr3_nt: TGTGCCATCAGTAGGGGGACAGATACGCAGTATTTT

clone_size: .
v_call: TRBV20-1
d_call: TRBD1
j_call: TRBJ1-4
cdr3_aa: CSASDRGRREKLFF
cdr3_nt: TGCAGTGCTAGTGACAGGGGACGAAGAGAAAAACTGTTTTTT